This is a list of T cell receptor beta chains from one sample in a study of shared clonotypes between healthy human individuals. Profiled with immunoSEQ multiplex PCR; TCRdb holds only in-frame clones, not every one. The table records roughly 2 million clones, around 95% of them present only once. Sequenced input: naive CD4+ T cells sorted from blood. These receptors came from a man younger than 35 in good health. Each CDR3 is given with its conserved first and last residue. The D gene is left open where the match is weak. Only some rows state a clone size, as once, few, many or a class for expanded clones.

D gene,V gene,clone size,J gene,CDR3 protein,CDR3 DNA
TRBD1,TRBV4-2,.,TRBJ2-1,CASSQGGQNNEQFF,TGTGCCAGCAGCCAAGGGGGACAGAACAATGAGCAGTTCTTC
.,TRBV6-5,.,TRBJ1-6,CASRGLSSYNSPLHF,TGTGCCAGCAGGGGGTTGAGCTCCTATAATTCACCCCTCCACTTT
.,TRBV2,.,TRBJ1-5,CASSEVHYSNQPQHF,TGTGCCAGCAGTGAAGTTCACTATAGCAATCAGCCCCAGCATTTT
.,TRBV18,.,TRBJ1-6,CASSPGDSPLHF,TGTGCCAGCTCACCAGGGGATTCACCCCTCCACTTT
TRBD1,TRBV5-1,.,TRBJ2-7,CASSTPPGQGIYEQYF,TGCGCCAGCAGCACCCCACCGGGACAGGGGATTTACGAGCAGTACTTC
.,TRBV19,.,TRBJ2-1,CASSSGLASYNEQFF,TGTGCCAGTAGCTCGGGGCTAGCGAGCTACAATGAGCAGTTCTTC
.,TRBV28,.,TRBJ2-5,CASSLQETQYF,TGTGCCAGCAGTTTACAAGAGACCCAGTACTTC
.,TRBV2,once,TRBJ2-7,CASSAGSRAYEQYF,TGTGCCAGCAGCGCTGGGAGCCGGGCCTACGAGCAGTACTTC
.,TRBV30,.,TRBJ1-3,CAWSEGLPSSGNTIYF,TGTGCCTGGAGTGAGGGGCTGCCGAGCTCTGGAAACACCATATATTTT
.,TRBV19,.,TRBJ1-1,CASSIRGNTEAFF,TGTGCCAGTAGTATAAGGGGGAACACTGAAGCTTTCTTT
.,TRBV9,once,TRBJ2-7,CASSVAPSSAYEQYF,TGTGCCAGCAGCGTAGCACCTTCCTCGGCCTACGAGCAGTACTTC
TRBD2,TRBV6-5,.,TRBJ2-1,CASSYATSGQGEQFF,TGTGCCAGCAGTTACGCGACTAGCGGCCAAGGTGAGCAGTTCTTC
.,TRBV2,.,TRBJ2-7,CASKLSGESSYEQYF,TGTGCCAGCAAACTATCGGGCGAGAGCTCCTACGAGCAGTACTTC
.,TRBV2,.,TRBJ1-2,CASSEGTRDNLGYTF,TGTGCCAGCAGTGAAGGGACGAGGGATAATTTAGGCTACACCTTC
TRBD1,TRBV7-9,.,TRBJ2-2,CASSSGQGGAGELFF,TGTGCCAGCAGCTCGGGACAGGGTGGGGCCGGGGAGCTGTTTTTT
TRBD2,TRBV19,once,TRBJ2-1,CASSPGTSYNEQFF,TGTGCCAGTAGTCCAGGGACTAGCTACAATGAGCAGTTCTTC
.,TRBV27,.,TRBJ2-7,CASSPLAGWVPYEQYF,TGTGCCAGCAGCCCCCTTGCCGGGTGGGTCCCCTACGAGCAGTACTTC
.,TRBV28,.,TRBJ1-1,CASSYRTGTKNTEAFF,TGTGCCAGCAGTTATCGCACAGGGACTAAGAACACTGAAGCTTTCTTT
.,TRBV5-8,.,TRBJ1-6,CASSPSDLFSSYNSPLHF,TGTGCCAGCAGCCCCTCGGACCTCTTTAGCTCCTATAATTCACCCCTCCACTTT
.,TRBV7-2,.,TRBJ1-1,CASSLESGSPTEAFF,TGTGCCAGCAGCTTAGAGTCAGGATCGCCCACTGAAGCTTTCTTT
TRBD2,TRBV5-1,.,TRBJ2-3,CASSLDSGGRTDTQYF,TGCGCCAGCAGCTTGGATAGCGGGGGCCGCACAGATACGCAGTATTTT
.,TRBV19,once,TRBJ2-5,CASSTKGETQYF,TGTGCCAGTAGTACAAAGGGGGAGACCCAGTACTTC
TRBD2,TRBV7-6,.,TRBJ2-5,CASSSPLLAGVSGVKTQYF,TGTGCCAGCAGTTCTCCCCTCCTAGCGGGGGTTAGTGGTGTCAAGACCCAGTACTTC